This is a list of T cell receptor beta chains from one sample in a study of OX40 agonist ivuxolimab in advanced cancers. The data were produced by immunoSEQ multiplex PCR, yet TCRdb's version contains in-frame clones alone and is incomplete. The table records approximately 91,000 clones, more than 75% of them present only once. The sequenced sample was CD4+ or CD8+ T cells sorted from blood, obtained in a trial of the OX40 agonist ivuxolimab. Receptors originate from an adult with an advanced solid tumor such as melanoma, head and neck, liver or kidney cancer. Both conserved end residues are part of each CDR3. The D gene is left open where the match is weak. Size is omitted from some rows. Given values are once, few, many or a class for expanded clones.

J	D	V	size	CDR3	DNA
TRBJ2-7	.	TRBV10-1	few	CASSTEGGSYEQYF	TGCGCCAGCAGTACAGAAGGAGGGTCCTACGAGCAGTACTTC
TRBJ2-7	TRBD2	TRBV5-1	.	CASSLFPGTSGYEQYF	TGCGCCAGCAGCTTGTTCCCCGGGACTAGCGGCTACGAGCAGTACTTC
TRBJ1-2	TRBD1	TRBV18	.	CASSGQGNYGYTF	TGTGCCAGCTCAGGACAGGGGAACTATGGCTACACCTTC
TRBJ2-7	.	TRBV25-1	.	CASSSPWALYEQYF	TGTGCCAGCAGTTCGCCTTGGGCGCTCTACGAGCAGTACTTC
TRBJ2-1	.	TRBV20-1	.	CSASTLDEQFF	TGCAGTGCTAGTACGTTGGATGAGCAGTTCTTC
TRBJ2-5	.	TRBV7-9	.	CAIPVRGETQYF	TGTGCCATCCCCGTGAGGGGGGAGACCCAGTACTTC
TRBJ1-5	.	TRBV21-1	.	CASSTGFGNQPQHF	TGTGCCAGCAGCACAGGGTTTGGCAATCAGCCCCAGCATTTT
TRBJ2-2	.	TRBV7-3	.	CASSIQGQPNTGELFF	TGTGCCAGCAGCATACAGGGACAACCGAACACCGGGGAGCTGTTTTTT
TRBJ1-2	TRBD1	TRBV6-1	.	CASSDRDSAGIF	TGTGCCAGCAGTGACCGGGACAGCGCTGGAATCTTC
TRBJ1-5	.	TRBV11-2	.	CASSLGTKQPQHF	TGTGCCAGCAGCTTGGGGACTAAGCAGCCCCAGCATTTT
TRBJ1-5	.	TRBV28	.	CATHMSTGSRHF	TGTGCCACCCATATGAGCACGGGGTCGAGGCATTTT
TRBJ2-2	.	TRBV19	.	CASSIGYGGGITGELFF	TGTGCCAGTAGTATAGGGTACGGGGGCGGTATCACCGGGGAGCTGTTTTTT
TRBJ1-6	.	TRBV5-4	.	CASSPPRGGNNSPLHF	TGTGCCAGCAGCCCTCCTAGGGGTGGGAATAATTCACCCCTCCACTTT
TRBJ2-7	TRBD1	TRBV5-1	.	CASSPTPRGLKDEQYF	TGCGCCAGCAGCCCGACTCCCAGGGGGCTGAAAGACGAGCAGTACTTC
TRBJ2-7	.	TRBV27	.	CASGTRDKYEQYF	TGTGCCAGCGGGACCCGGGACAAATACGAGCAGTACTTC
TRBJ2-7	.	TRBV25-1	.	CASSEWEEKGEQYF	TGTGCCAGCAGTGAATGGGAGGAAAAGGGCGAGCAGTACTTC
TRBJ2-2	.	TRBV4-1	.	CASNPGLLGTGELFF	TGCGCCAGCAACCCGGGACTGCTAGGCACCGGGGAGCTGTTTTTT
TRBJ1-4	.	TRBV5-4	.	CASSLTTGRANEKLFF	TGTGCCAGCAGCTTAACAACAGGGCGGGCTAATGAAAAACTGTTTTTT
TRBJ2-1	TRBD2	TRBV7-3	.	CASSPRTSGGEQFF	TGTGCCAGCAGCCCCCGGACTAGCGGGGGAGAGCAGTTCTTC
TRBJ1-1	TRBD1	TRBV9	.	CASSDETGAPPNTEAFF	TGTGCCAGCAGTGACGAAACAGGGGCGCCACCGAACACTGAAGCTTTCTTT
TRBJ1-2	.	TRBV30	few	CAWRNNGYTF	TGTGCCTGGAGGAATAATGGCTACACCTTC
TRBJ2-7	TRBD2	TRBV5-6	.	CASSWRGGDEQYF	TGTGCCAGCAGCTGGAGGGGAGGGGACGAGCAGTACTTC
TRBJ2-3	TRBD2	TRBV18	.	CASSPLAGISTDTQYF	TGTGCCAGCTCACCCTTAGCGGGGATCAGCACAGATACGCAGTATTTT
TRBJ1-1	.	TRBV4-2	once	CASSPITATGNTEAFF	TGTGCCAGCAGCCCCATTACCGCGACGGGGAACACTGAAGCTTTCTTT
TRBJ2-3	.	TRBV9	.	CASSVFDSPSSADTQYF	TGTGCCAGCAGCGTATTTGACAGTCCCAGCTCGGCAGATACGCAGTATTTT
TRBJ2-1	.	TRBV6-5	.	CASSPPGPPPKEQFF	TGTGCCAGCAGTCCTCCCGGACCACCACCTAAAGAGCAGTTCTTC
TRBJ1-2	.	TRBV5-1	once	CASSPTDRPNYGYTF	TGCGCCAGCAGCCCCACGGACCGTCCTAACTATGGCTACACCTTC
TRBJ1-6	.	TRBV7-8	once	CASSSARGVLNNSPLHF	TGTGCCAGCAGCTCAGCGCGCGGCGTTCTTAATAATTCACCCCTCCACTTT
TRBJ1-5	.	TRBV10-1	once	CASNGERPRQPQHF	TGCGCCAGCAACGGAGAGAGGCCACGTCAGCCCCAGCATTTT
TRBJ2-7	.	TRBV25-1	.	CASSEHPRDEQYF	TGTGCCAGCAGTGAACACCCCCGCGACGAGCAGTACTTC
TRBJ1-2	.	TRBV30	.	CAWSVDGVRGYTF	TGTGCCTGGAGTGTCGACGGAGTTCGGGGCTACACCTTC
TRBJ1-2	.	TRBV7-8	.	CASSLARQGWGGYTF	TGTGCCAGCAGCTTAGCGCGCCAGGGGTGGGGAGGCTACACCTTC
TRBJ1-1	.	TRBV9	.	CASSAQDQGNTEAFF	TGTGCCAGCAGCGCCCAAGACCAGGGGAACACTGAAGCTTTCTTT
TRBJ1-2	.	TRBV5-1	.	CASSLAGGEYGYTF	TGCGCCAGCAGCTTGGCCGGGGGTGAATATGGCTACACCTTC
TRBJ2-7	TRBD1	TRBV5-4	.	CASSLGQGALGEQYF	TGTGCCAGCAGCTTGGGGCAGGGGGCGCTGGGTGAGCAGTACTTC
TRBJ2-3	.	TRBV7-2	.	CASSPYTDTQYF	TGTGCCAGCAGCCCCTACACAGATACGCAGTATTTT